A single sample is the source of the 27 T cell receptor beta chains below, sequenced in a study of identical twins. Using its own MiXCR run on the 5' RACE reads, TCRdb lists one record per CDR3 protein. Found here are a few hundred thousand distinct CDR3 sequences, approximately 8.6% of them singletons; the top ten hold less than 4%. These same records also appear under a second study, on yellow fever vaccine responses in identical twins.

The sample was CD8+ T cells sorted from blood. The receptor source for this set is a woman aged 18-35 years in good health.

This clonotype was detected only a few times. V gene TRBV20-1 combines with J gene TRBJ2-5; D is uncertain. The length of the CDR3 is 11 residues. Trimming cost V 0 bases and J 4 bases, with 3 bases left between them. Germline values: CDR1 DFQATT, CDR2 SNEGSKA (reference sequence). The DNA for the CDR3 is TGCAGTGCTAGAGAGGGAGAGACCCAGTACTTC. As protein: CSAREGETQYF.

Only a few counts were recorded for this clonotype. CDR3 DNA: TGTGCCAGCAGCTCAAGGGACAGCACGGACACTGAAGCTTTCTTT. Translated: CASSSRDSTDTEAFF. J is TRBJ1-1 and V is TRBV7-9; 7 bases are a match to TRBD1. CDR1 and CDR2 (germline): SEHNR, FQNEAQ (reference sequence). The V segment lost 4 bases and the J segment 3 bases; nucleotides outside the gene matches: 8. This CDR3 has 15 residues.

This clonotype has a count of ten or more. CDR3 sequence reads: CASSPISAGTYNEQFF. The CDR3 region has the DNA TGTGCCAGCAGCCCCATTTCAGCGGGGACCTACAATGAGCAGTTCTTC. The chain carries TRBV6-2 or TRBV6-3 and TRBJ2-1; 7 nucleotides align to TRBD2. The length of the CDR3 is 16 residues. The V gene's germline CDR1 is MNHEY and CDR2 SVGEGT. Unmatched junction bases numbered 10, after V lost 6 bases and J lost 2 bases.

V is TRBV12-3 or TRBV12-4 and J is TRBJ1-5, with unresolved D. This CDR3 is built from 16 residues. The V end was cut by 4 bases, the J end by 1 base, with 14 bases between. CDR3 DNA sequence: TGTGCCAGCAGTTCCAGGATTCTCGGGAGCAATCAGCCCCAGCATTTT. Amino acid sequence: CASSSRILGSNQPQHF.

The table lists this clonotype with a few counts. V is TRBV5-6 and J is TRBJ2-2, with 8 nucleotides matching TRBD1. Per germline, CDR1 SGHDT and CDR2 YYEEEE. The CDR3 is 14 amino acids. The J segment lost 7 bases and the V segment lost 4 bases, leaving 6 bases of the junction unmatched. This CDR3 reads CASSRTGSGGELFF. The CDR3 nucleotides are TGTGCCAGCAGCCGGACAGGGAGTGGCGGGGAGCTGTTTTTT.

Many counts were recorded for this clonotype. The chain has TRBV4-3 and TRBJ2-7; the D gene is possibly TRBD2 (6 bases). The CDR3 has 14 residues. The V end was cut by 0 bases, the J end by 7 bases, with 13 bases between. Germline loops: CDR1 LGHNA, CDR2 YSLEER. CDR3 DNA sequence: TGCGCCAGCAGCCAAGACCGGGAGATGGGGGAGCAGTACTTC. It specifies CASSQDREMGEQYF.

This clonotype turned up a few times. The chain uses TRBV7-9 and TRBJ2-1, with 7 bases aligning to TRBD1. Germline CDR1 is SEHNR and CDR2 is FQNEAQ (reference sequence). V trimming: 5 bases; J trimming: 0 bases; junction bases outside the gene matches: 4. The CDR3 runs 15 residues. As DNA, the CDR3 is TGTGCCAGCAGCCAGACAGGGAGCTCCTACAATGAGCAGTTCTTC. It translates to CASSQTGSSYNEQFF.

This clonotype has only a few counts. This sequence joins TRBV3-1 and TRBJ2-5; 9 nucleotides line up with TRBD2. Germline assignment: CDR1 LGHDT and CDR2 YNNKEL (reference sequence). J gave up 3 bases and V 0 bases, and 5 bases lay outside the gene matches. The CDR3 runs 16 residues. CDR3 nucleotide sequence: TGTGCCAGCAGCCAAGATCTGAGACTAGCGGAAGAGACCCAGTACTTC. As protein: CASSQDLRLAEETQYF.

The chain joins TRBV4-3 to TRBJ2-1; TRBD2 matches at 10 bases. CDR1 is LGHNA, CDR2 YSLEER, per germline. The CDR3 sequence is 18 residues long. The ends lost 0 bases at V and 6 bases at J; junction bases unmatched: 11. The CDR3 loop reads CASSQDSLAGAFGNEQFF. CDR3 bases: TGCGCCAGCAGCCAAGATTCTCTAGCGGGAGCTTTTGGCAATGAGCAGTTCTTC.

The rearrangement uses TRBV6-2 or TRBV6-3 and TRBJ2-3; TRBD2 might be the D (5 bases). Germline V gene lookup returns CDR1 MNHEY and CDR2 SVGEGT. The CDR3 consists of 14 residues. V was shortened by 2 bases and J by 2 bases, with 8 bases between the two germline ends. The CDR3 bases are TGTGCCAGCAGTTACGCGGGTAACACAGATACGCAGTATTTT. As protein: CASSYAGNTDTQYF.

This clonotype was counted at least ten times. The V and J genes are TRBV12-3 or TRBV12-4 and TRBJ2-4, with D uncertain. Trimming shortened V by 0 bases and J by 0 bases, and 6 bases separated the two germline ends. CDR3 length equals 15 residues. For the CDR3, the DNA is TGTGCCAGCAGTTTAGCTGGGCTAGCCAAAAACATTCAGTACTTC. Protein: CASSLAGLAKNIQYF.

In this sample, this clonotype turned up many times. The CDR3 spells CASSLSDLLNYGYTF. The CDR3 bases are TGTGCCAGCAGTTTATCGGACCTACTAAACTATGGCTACACCTTC. The chain combines TRBV12-3 or TRBV12-4 with TRBJ1-2; D is uncertain. Trimming removed 2 bases from V and 2 bases from J, with 12 bases in between. The CDR3 spans 15 residues.

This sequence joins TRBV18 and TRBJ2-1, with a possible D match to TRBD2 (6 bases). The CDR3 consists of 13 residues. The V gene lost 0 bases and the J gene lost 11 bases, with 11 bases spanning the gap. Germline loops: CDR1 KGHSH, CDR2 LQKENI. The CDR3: CASSPPGGNKQFF. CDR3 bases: TGTGCCAGCTCACCACCCGGGGGTAATAAGCAGTTCTTC.

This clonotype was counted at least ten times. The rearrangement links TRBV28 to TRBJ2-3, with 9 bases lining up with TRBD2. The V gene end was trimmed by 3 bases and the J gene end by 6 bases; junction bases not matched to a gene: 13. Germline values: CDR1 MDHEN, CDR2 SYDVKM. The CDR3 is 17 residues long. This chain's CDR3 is CASSFHNGLAKMDTQYF. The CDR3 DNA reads TGTGCCAGCAGTTTCCACAACGGACTAGCGAAAATGGATACGCAGTATTTT.

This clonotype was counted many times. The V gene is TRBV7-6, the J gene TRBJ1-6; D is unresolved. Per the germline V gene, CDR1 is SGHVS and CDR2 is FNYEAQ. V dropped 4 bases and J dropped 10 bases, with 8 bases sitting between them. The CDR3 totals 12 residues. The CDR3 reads CASSSYESPLHF. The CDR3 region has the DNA TGTGCCAGCAGCTCGTACGAGTCACCCCTCCACTTT.

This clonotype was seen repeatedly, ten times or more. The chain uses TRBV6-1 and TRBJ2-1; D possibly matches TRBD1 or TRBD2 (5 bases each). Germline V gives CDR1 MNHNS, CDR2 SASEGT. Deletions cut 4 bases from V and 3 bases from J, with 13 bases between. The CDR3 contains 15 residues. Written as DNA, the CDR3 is TGTGCCAGCAGTGTATCCGGGACGGACTACAATGAGCAGTTCTTC. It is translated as CASSVSGTDYNEQFF.

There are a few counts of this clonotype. The CDR3 sequence is CASSPRTVPKETQYF. The CDR3, as DNA: TGTGCCAGCAGCCCCAGGACAGTCCCTAAAGAGACCCAGTACTTC. The gene calls are TRBV9 and TRBJ2-5; D perhaps matches TRBD1 (6 bases). Germline V CDR1 and CDR2: SGDLS, YYNGEE. This CDR3 region has 15 residues. Between the trimmed V and J ends, which lost 4 bases and 3 bases, there was a span of 16 bases.

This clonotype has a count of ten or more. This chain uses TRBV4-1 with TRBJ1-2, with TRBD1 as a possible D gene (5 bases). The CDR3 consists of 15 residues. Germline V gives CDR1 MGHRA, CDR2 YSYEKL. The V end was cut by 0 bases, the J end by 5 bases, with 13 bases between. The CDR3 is CASSQEGSRDYGYTF. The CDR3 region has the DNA TGCGCCAGCAGCCAAGAGGGTAGCAGGGATTATGGCTACACCTTC.

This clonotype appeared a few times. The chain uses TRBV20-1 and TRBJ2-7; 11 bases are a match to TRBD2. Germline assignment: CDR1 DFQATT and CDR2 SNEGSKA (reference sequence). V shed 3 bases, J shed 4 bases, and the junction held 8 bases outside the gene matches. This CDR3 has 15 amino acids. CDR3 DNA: TGCAGTGCTAGGGACGGGACTAGCGGACTTTACGAGCAGTACTTC. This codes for CSARDGTSGLYEQYF.

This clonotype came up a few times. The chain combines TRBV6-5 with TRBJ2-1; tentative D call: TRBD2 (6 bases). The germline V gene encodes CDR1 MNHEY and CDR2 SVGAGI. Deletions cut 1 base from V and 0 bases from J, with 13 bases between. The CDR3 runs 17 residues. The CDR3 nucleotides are TGTGCCAGCAGTTACTTTAACGGAGGGAGCTCCTACAATGAGCAGTTCTTC. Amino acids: CASSYFNGGSSYNEQFF.

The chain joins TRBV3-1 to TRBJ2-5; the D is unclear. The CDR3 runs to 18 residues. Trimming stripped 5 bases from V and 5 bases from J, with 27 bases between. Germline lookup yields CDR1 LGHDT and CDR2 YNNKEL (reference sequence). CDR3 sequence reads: CASSYDDLYGSRWETQYF. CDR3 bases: TGTGCCAGCAGCTATGACGATTTGTACGGGTCGAGGTGGGAGACCCAGTACTTC.

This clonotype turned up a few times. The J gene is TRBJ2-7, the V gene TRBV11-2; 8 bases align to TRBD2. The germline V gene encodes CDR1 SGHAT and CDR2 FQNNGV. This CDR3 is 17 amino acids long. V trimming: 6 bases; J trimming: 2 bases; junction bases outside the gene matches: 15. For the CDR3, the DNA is TGTGCCAGCAGGGGGTGGCGGGAGGTCGAAGGGACCTACGAGCAGTACTTC. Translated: CASRGWREVEGTYEQYF.

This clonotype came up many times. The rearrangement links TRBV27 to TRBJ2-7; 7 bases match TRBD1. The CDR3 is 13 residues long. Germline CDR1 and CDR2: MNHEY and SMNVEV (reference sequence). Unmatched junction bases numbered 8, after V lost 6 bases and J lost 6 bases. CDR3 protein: CASSLATGREQYF. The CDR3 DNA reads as TGTGCCAGCAGCCTCGCGACAGGGCGCGAGCAGTACTTC.

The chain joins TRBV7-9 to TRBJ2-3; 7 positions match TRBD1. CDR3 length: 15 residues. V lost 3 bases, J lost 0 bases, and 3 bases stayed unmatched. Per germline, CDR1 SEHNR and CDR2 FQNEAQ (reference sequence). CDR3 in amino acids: CASSFGQDSTDTQYF. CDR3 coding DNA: TGTGCCAGCAGCTTTGGACAGGATAGCACAGATACGCAGTATTTT.

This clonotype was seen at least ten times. The CDR3 DNA follows: TGCAGCGTTGTTGGTTCCCGGGACACAAGCTACGAGCAGTACTTC. It yields the protein CSVVGSRDTSYEQYF. V usage is TRBV29-1 and J usage is TRBJ2-7, with D perhaps matching TRBD1 (6 bases). Germline CDR1 reads SQVTM; CDR2 reads ANQGSEA. The CDR3 length is 15 residues. V dropped 4 bases and J dropped 3 bases, with 19 bases sitting between them.

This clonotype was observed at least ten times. DNA of the CDR3: TGCGCCAGCAGCTTGGGGTTCCAGGAGCTGTTTTTT. As protein: CASSLGFQELFF. This chain uses TRBV5-1 with TRBJ2-2; D call uncertain. This CDR3 is 12 amino acids long. Trimming stripped 0 bases from V and 10 bases from J, with 7 bases between. The germline V gene has CDR1 SGHRS and CDR2 YFSETQ.

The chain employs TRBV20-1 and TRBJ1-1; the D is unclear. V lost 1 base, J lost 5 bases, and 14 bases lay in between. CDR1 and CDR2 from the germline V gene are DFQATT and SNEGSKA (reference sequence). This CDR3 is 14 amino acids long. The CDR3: CSARVLLKGTEAFF. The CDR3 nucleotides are TGCAGTGCTAGAGTTCTGCTCAAAGGGACTGAAGCTTTCTTT.